These 31 T cell receptor beta chains were sequenced from one sample in a study of molecular identifiers for immune sequencing clone quantification. TCRdb analysed the PCR reads with MiXCR anew, one entry per CDR3 protein. The table includes about half a million distinct CDR3 sequences, around 25% detected once. The sequencing input was naive CD8+ T cells from blood, with Jurkat cell RNA spiked in. Indicated subset: FACS-sorted CD8+CD4-CCR7+CD45RA+ naive T cells. These receptors all stem from a human donor in good health. Some libraries in this study had Jurkat cell RNA spiked in.

The chain's CDR3 is CASSPPDRGLGEQYF. The CDR3 DNA follows: TGTGCCAGCAGCCCCCCGGACAGGGGGCTTGGGGAGCAGTACTTC. The chain is built from TRBV27 and TRBJ2-7, with 11 bases matching TRBD1. CDR1 MNHEY and CDR2 SMNVEV come from the germline V gene (reference sequence). This CDR3 spans 15 amino acids. V shed 6 bases and J 7 bases; nucleotides not matched to a gene: 11.

V usage is TRBV28 and J usage is TRBJ1-5; D might be TRBD1 (5 bases). The CDR3 totals 15 residues. Trimming shortened V by 4 bases and J by 5 bases, and 15 bases separated the two germline ends. CDR1 is MDHEN and CDR2 is SYDVKM in the germline V gene. CDR3 sequence reads: CASSSTEKNDQPQHF. In DNA form, the CDR3 reads TGTGCCAGCAGTTCGACAGAGAAGAACGATCAGCCCCAGCATTTT.

As for this clonotype: At one end the junction does not follow the germline gene, possibly because of a read error. The chain couples TRBV4-3 to TRBJ1-6; D uncertain. The CDR3 is made up of 17 amino acids. CDR1 and CDR2 from the germline V gene are LGHNA and YSLEER. Written as DNA, the CDR3 is TGCGCCCGCAGCCAAGCGGCCACCAGCTCCTATAATTCCCCCCTCCACTTT. Translation: CARSQAATSSYNSPLHF.

This sequence joins TRBV4-1 and TRBJ2-7, with a tentative D call TRBD2 (6 bases). V shed 3 bases and J shed 3 bases, with 12 bases lying between them. The CDR3 extends over 14 amino acids. CDR1 and CDR2 (germline): MGHRA, YSYEKL. The CDR3 region has the DNA TGCGCCAGCAGCCACGGGGACTCCAACTACGAGCAGTACTTC. It codes for CASSHGDSNYEQYF.

This clonotype occurred a few times. This chain uses TRBV5-1 with TRBJ1-4, with D possibly being TRBD1 (5 bases). The CDR3 is 14 amino acids. V lost 2 bases to trimming and J lost 4 bases, with 9 bases between them. Germline V gives CDR1 SGHRS, CDR2 YFSETQ. The CDR3 DNA reads as TGCGCCAGCAGCTTCGACAGCTTTAATGAAAAACTGTTTTTT. This gives the protein CASSFDSFNEKLFF.

Note on this clonotype: The junction differs from germline at one of its ends, possibly a read error. The chain joins TRBV19 to TRBJ1-3, with unresolved D. This CDR3 spans 18 amino acids. Germline V gene data show CDR1 as LNHDA and CDR2 as SQIVND (reference sequence). The CDR3 DNA sequence: TGTGCCAGTAGTATAGCTCTAATGGACGGACTCTCTAGAAACACCATATATTTT. It is translated as CASSIALMDGLSRNTIYF.

This clonotype showed up just a few times. The chain links TRBV6-1 to TRBJ1-6; D call uncertain. In germline, CDR1 is MNHNS, CDR2 SASEGT. The CDR3 runs 15 residues. Deletions cut 1 base from V and 4 bases from J, with 8 bases between. CDR3 residues: CASSEEAVYNSPLHF. The CDR3 DNA sequence: TGTGCCAGCAGTGAAGAGGCGGTATATAATTCACCCCTCCACTTT.

V usage is TRBV30 and J usage is TRBJ2-2; 10 nucleotides align to TRBD1. The CDR3 has 12 residues. The V and J ends lost 5 bases and 7 bases, in that order; junction bases with no gene match: 1. The V gene's germline CDR1 is GTSNPN and CDR2 SVGIG (reference sequence). CDR3 DNA sequence: TGTGCCTGGGGACAGGGGGTCGGGGAGCTGTTTTTT. Its protein product is CAWGQGVGELFF.

This clonotype was picked up many times. The chain carries TRBV7-9 and TRBJ2-7; 10 bases match TRBD1. J gave up 6 bases and V 4 bases, and 0 bases lay outside the gene matches. Germline V CDR1 and CDR2: SEHNR, FQNEAQ (reference sequence). This CDR3 has 12 residues. The CDR3 coding sequence is TGTGCCAGCAGCTGGGACAGGGGCGAGCAGTACTTC. This encodes CASSWDRGEQYF.

Remarks on this clonotype: No conserved phenylalanine or tryptophan is present at the end of the CDR3, so a read error is the likely explanation. The chain is built from TRBV24-1 and TRBJ2-2, with TRBD1 matching over 7 bases. Trimming cost V 10 bases and J 5 bases; bases outside gene matches: 6. There are 13 residues in the CDR3. Germline CDR1 reads KGHDR; CDR2 reads SFDVKD. In DNA, the CDR3 is TGTGCCACTCTACAGGGGTGGACCGGGGAGCTGTTTCTT. Protein sequence: CATLQGWTGELFL.

Notes on this clonotype: At one boundary the junction diverges from the germline segment, which might be a read error. V is TRBV9 and J is TRBJ2-1; no definite D call. Germline CDR1 is SGDLS and CDR2 is YYNGEE. This CDR3 has 13 amino acids. The CDR3 nucleotides are TGTGCCAGCAGCGTACCCTCCAACAATGAGCAGTTCTTC. Its translation: CASSVPSNNEQFF.

The chain joins TRBV3-1 to TRBJ2-2; unclear D gene. Germline V gives CDR1 LGHDT, CDR2 YNNKEL (reference sequence). The length of the CDR3 is 15 residues. Trimming took off 4 bases at V and 3 bases at J, with 12 bases between the two ends. The CDR3 loop is CASSRAPHDTGELFF. The CDR3 nucleotides read TGTGCCAGCAGCCGAGCACCTCATGACACCGGGGAGCTGTTTTTT. The full variable domain, with the rest looked up from reference TRBV3-1 and TRBJ2-2, is DTAVSQTPKYLVTQMGNDKSIKCEQNLGHDTMYWYKQDSKKFLKIMFSYNNKELIINETVPNRFSPKSPDKAHLNLHINSLELGDSAVYFCASSRAPHDTGELFFGEGSRLTVL.

About this clonotype itself: The germline gene is not matched at one end of the junction; a read error may be the cause. The gene calls are TRBV7-9 and TRBJ1-1; D is ambiguous. This CDR3 has 15 amino acids. Germline V gene sequence: CDR1 SEHNR, CDR2 FQNEAQ (reference sequence). The CDR3 DNA is TGTGCCAGCAGCTTAGAAGACTTGCCGTCCCCTGACGCTTTCTTT. Translating gives CASSLEDLPSPDAFF.

This clonotype was recorded at least ten times. The chain couples TRBV2 to TRBJ2-4, with D possibly being TRBD1 or TRBD2 (5 bases each). Per the germline V gene, CDR1 is SNHLY and CDR2 is FYNNEI. The CDR3 consists of 12 residues. V was clipped by 5 bases and J by 5 bases, with 7 bases between them. This chain's CDR3 is CASSRDQNIQYF. The CDR3 DNA reads TGTGCCAGCAGTCGGGACCAAAACATTCAGTACTTC.

About this clonotype itself: This could be a read error, since a much larger clone is one nucleotide away. The chain recombines TRBV20-1 with TRBJ1-6, with TRBD1 matching over 7 bases. Unmatched junction bases numbered 4, after V lost 4 bases and J lost 4 bases. CDR1 DFQATT and CDR2 SNEGSKA come from the germline V gene (reference sequence). The CDR3 is 14 amino acids. In nucleotides, the CDR3 is TGCAGTGCTAAGGAGACAGGGTATAATTCACCCCTCCACTTT. This gives the protein CSAKETGYNSPLHF.

This clonotype was picked up one time. A read error is possible here, since a much larger clone lies one base away. This chain joins TRBV2 and TRBJ2-3, with TRBD2 matching 9 bases. The CDR3 length is 15 residues. Germline V gene sequence: CDR1 SNHLY, CDR2 FYNNEI. The CDR3 loop reads CASTVVAGEADTQNF. CDR3 DNA sequence: TGTGCCAGCACGGTGGTAGCGGGGGAGGCAGATACGCAGAATTTT.

This clonotype was detected a few times. This chain links TRBV30 with TRBJ2-7; possible D gene TRBD2, 5 bases. This CDR3 has 13 residues. The germline gives CDR1 GTSNPN, CDR2 SVGIG (reference sequence). V was clipped by 3 bases and J by 3 bases, with 12 bases between them. CDR3 sequence reads: CAWRRGAFYEQYF. The CDR3 bases are TGTGCCTGGAGACGGGGAGCTTTCTACGAGCAGTACTTC.

This clonotype turned up a few times. J is TRBJ2-7 and V is TRBV5-8; D is ambiguous. There are 12 residues in the CDR3. Per germline, CDR1 SGHTS and CDR2 YDEGEE. Trimming left V 3 bases short and J 5 bases short, with 9 bases between. The CDR3, as DNA: TGTGCCAGCAGCTCCGGAACCAACGAGCAGTACTTC. Encoded protein: CASSSGTNEQYF.

V gene TRBV19 combines with J gene TRBJ1-1, with D unresolved. CDR1 LNHDA and CDR2 SQIVND come from the germline V gene (reference sequence). The CDR3 covers 13 residues. The V end was cut by 2 bases, the J end by 2 bases, with 6 bases between. CDR3 nucleotides: TGTGCCAGTAGTATATGGATCAACACTGAAGCTTTCTTT. Protein product: CASSIWINTEAFF.

Ten or more counts support this clonotype. This chain connects TRBV4-3 to TRBJ1-2; D ambiguous. The germline CDR1 and CDR2 sequences are LGHNA and YSLEER. With 1 base removed from V and 2 bases from J, the gap between germline ends came to 11 bases. The CDR3 has 15 residues. The CDR3 is CASSQGAGINYGYTF. The CDR3 nucleotides read TGCGCCAGCAGCCAAGGGGCCGGAATAAACTATGGCTACACCTTC.

The chain employs TRBV19 and TRBJ1-6; D ambiguous. Germline loops: CDR1 LNHDA, CDR2 SQIVND (reference sequence). The CDR3 loop spans 14 amino acids. V lost 3 bases to trimming and J lost 7 bases, with 10 bases between them. The chain's CDR3 is CASSILELNSPLHF. The CDR3 DNA reads as TGTGCCAGTAGTATCTTAGAATTAAATTCACCCCTCCACTTT.

The V call is TRBV6-6, the J call TRBJ1-6; D is perhaps TRBD1 (6 bases). Germline V gives CDR1 MNHNY, CDR2 SVGAGI (reference sequence). CDR3 length equals 16 residues. V lost 6 bases and J lost 0, with 12 bases in between. The CDR3 DNA is TGTGCCAGCAGGTCAACAGGGAGCTCCTATAATTCACCCCTCCACTTT. This translates into CASRSTGSSYNSPLHF.

With respect to this clonotype: Its ends do not fully match the called genes, so a read error is possible. The rearrangement links TRBV11-2 to TRBJ2-3; 10 positions match TRBD1. The CDR3 loop spans 16 amino acids. The germline V gene has CDR1 SGHAT and CDR2 FQNNGV. As DNA, the CDR3 is TGTGCCAGCAGCTTAGTTTCGACAGGGGGCACAGATGCGCAGTATTTT. Protein sequence: CASSLVSTGGTDAQYF.

Details on this clonotype: This sequence may be a read error, since a much larger clone differs from it by one base. The genes are TRBV5-6 and TRBJ2-7; D ambiguous. The CDR3 spans 15 residues. Germline loops: CDR1 SGHDT, CDR2 YYEEEE. CDR3 protein: CASSFWAAPGAERYF. The CDR3 region has the DNA TGTGCCAGCAGCTTTTGGGCCGCCCCGGGCGCGGAGCGGTACTTC.

This clonotype was observed a handful of times. The chain couples TRBV6-2 or TRBV6-3 to TRBJ2-2; 7 bases agree with TRBD1. CDR1 MNHEY and CDR2 SVGEGT come from the germline V gene. J gave up 7 bases and V 5 bases, and 4 bases lay outside the gene matches. The CDR3 covers 13 residues. The CDR3 region is CASSLQGYGELFF. The CDR3 coding sequence is TGTGCCAGCAGTCTACAGGGGTACGGGGAGCTGTTTTTT.

This clonotype has a count of ten or more. This chain connects TRBV28 to TRBJ2-7; 11 nucleotides line up with TRBD2. V trimming: 4 bases; J trimming: 0 bases; junction bases outside the gene matches: 8. CDR1 and CDR2 from the germline V gene are MDHEN and SYDVKM. This CDR3 is 17 amino acids long. CDR3 protein: CASSSTRLAGHSYEQYF. The CDR3 DNA reads as TGTGCCAGCAGTTCCACCCGACTAGCGGGACACTCCTACGAGCAGTACTTC.

This clonotype turned up a few times. The V and J genes are TRBV7-8 and TRBJ2-1; 12 bases match TRBD2. The length of the CDR3 is 18 residues. Looked up from germline, CDR1 is SGHVS and CDR2 is FQNEAQ. Trimming took 2 bases from V and 2 from J; bases not matched to a gene: 7. This chain's CDR3 is CASSLWLAGGIAYNEQFF. CDR3 in DNA: TGTGCCAGCAGCTTATGGCTAGCGGGGGGGATAGCCTACAATGAGCAGTTCTTC.

Of note for this clonotype: A read error is possible here, since a much larger clone lies one base away. The V and J genes are TRBV30 and TRBJ2-5; possibly TRBD2 for D (5 bases). This CDR3 is built from 13 residues. The V end was cut by 4 bases, the J end by 4 bases, with 13 bases between. Germline V lookup: CDR1 GTSNPN, CDR2 SVGIG (reference sequence). As DNA, the CDR3 is TGTGCCTGGAATGTTCGAGGGAGAGAGACCCAGTACTTC. Encoded protein: CAWNVRGRETQYF. Full variable domain (missing parts from reference TRBV30 and TRBJ2-5): SQTIHQWPATLVQPVGSPLSLECTVEGTSNPNLYWYRQAAGRGLQLLFYSVGIGQISSEVPQNLSASRPQDRQFILSSKKLLLSDSGFYLCAWNVRGRETQYFGPGTRLLVL.

In its sample, this clonotype was seen a few times. This chain joins TRBV27 and TRBJ1-2, with a weak D call TRBD1 (5 bases). The germline V and J ends were trimmed by 6 bases and 4 bases, with 18 bases remaining between them. Per germline, CDR1 MNHEY and CDR2 SMNVEV (reference sequence). The CDR3 covers 15 residues. CDR3 residues: CASSSGTGLSYGYTF. In nucleotides, the CDR3 is TGTGCCAGCAGCTCCGGGACGGGGTTAAGCTATGGCTACACCTTC.

This clonotype was seen more than once but under ten times. The chain combines TRBV28 with TRBJ2-7; D is unclear. Germline assignment: CDR1 MDHEN and CDR2 SYDVKM. The CDR3 totals 13 residues. V dropped 7 bases and J dropped 3 bases, with 13 bases sitting between them. In DNA form, the CDR3 reads TGTGCCAGCACCCGACCCATGCACTACGAGCAGTACTTC. Amino acids: CASTRPMHYEQYF.

The chain is built from TRBV4-3 and TRBJ2-7; TRBD1 agrees at 7 bases. In germline, CDR1 is LGHNA, CDR2 YSLEER. This CDR3 comprises 15 residues. V lost 3 bases and J lost 4; bases outside the gene matches: 9. CDR3 protein: CASSHEAGTAYEQYF. Written as DNA, the CDR3 is TGCGCCAGCAGCCACGAAGCAGGGACAGCTTACGAGCAGTACTTC.